This T cell receptor beta chain was identified in a study of spatial heterogeneity in lung cancer. On this clonotype: This may stem from a read error, because a much larger clone lies one nucleotide away. No conserved phenylalanine or tryptophan ends this CDR3, so it is likely a read error.

Trimming left V 6 bases short and J 4 bases short, with 7 bases between. The CDR3 is made up of 11 amino acids. In germline, CDR1 is MNHNS, CDR2 SASEGT. MiXCR, applied by TCRdb to the 5' RACE reads, yields one record per CDR3 protein. There are 36,000 or so distinct CDR3 sequences in the sample; less than 5.5% occur only once, and 25% to 35% lies in the top ten. The time point: sample taken at primary tumor resection. Tumor, nontumor lung or frozen PBMC supplied whole RNA that was sequenced unsorted. The donor group consisted of roughly 70 patients who had untreated, early-stage non-small cell lung cancer.

This rearrangement joins TRBV6-1 to TRBJ2-7, with a tentative D call TRBD2 (6 bases). This sample comprised PBMCs, obtained at surgery. The clonotype originates from a female donor with early-stage non-small cell lung cancer. The CDR3, as DNA: TGTGCCAGCAGGGGGACTTACGAGCAGTACTTA. It is translated as CASRGTYEQYL.